This TCR beta chain was recovered during a study of shared clonotypes between healthy human individuals. Study results and caveats: Non-shared clonotypes were found to have lower generation probabilities than the clonotypes that were shared by all four of the sorted-subset donors.

The assay was immunoSEQ multiplex PCR, and TCRdb's table has in-frame clones only and misses some. The sample has about 680,000 clones, around three quarters seen once. This clone was counted many times. Its antigen remains unidentified. The CDR3 has 15 residues. The V and J ends lost 0 bases and 2 bases respectively, with 9 bases between them. From germline, CDR1 is SGHRS and CDR2 YFSETQ. The origin of this receptor is a woman aged 25 to 39 in good health. The chain carries TRBV5-1 and TRBJ2-1, with D unclear. The specimen sequenced was memory CD4+ T cells sorted from blood. The subset denotes: CD45RA-negative fraction. CDR3 DNA: TGCGCCAGCAGCTTGGCCAGCGAGGCCTACAATGAGCAGTTCTTC. Its protein product is CASSLASEAYNEQFF.